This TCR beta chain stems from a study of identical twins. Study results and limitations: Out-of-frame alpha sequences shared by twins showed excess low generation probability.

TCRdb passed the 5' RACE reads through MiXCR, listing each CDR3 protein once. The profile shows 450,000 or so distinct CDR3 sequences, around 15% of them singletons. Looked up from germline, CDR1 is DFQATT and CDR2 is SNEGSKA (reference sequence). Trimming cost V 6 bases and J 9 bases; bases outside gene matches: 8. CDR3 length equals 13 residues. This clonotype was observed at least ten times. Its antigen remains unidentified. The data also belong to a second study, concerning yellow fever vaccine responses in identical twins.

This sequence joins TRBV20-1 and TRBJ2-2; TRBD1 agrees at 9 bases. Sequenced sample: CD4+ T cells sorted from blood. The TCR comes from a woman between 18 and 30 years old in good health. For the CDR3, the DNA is TGCAGTGCCCCGGGACAGGGTTTCAGGGAGCTGTTTTTT. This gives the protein CSAPGQGFRELFF.